The T cell receptor (beta chain) described here comes from a study of PD-L1 blockade in urothelial cancer. Study-level background: Patients had been given 0 to 3 earlier chemotherapy regimens. Blood-derived samples held a median around 130,000 T cells.

PCRs each included synthetic TCR analog templates spiked in. Sequenced by immunoSEQ multiplex PCR; TCRdb stores in-frame clones only, minus some. The data hold some 40,000 clones, with about 82% observed a single time. This clone was recorded once. Time point: pretreatment peripheral blood. The V end lost 0 bases, the J end lost 1 base, and 7 bases lay between the germline ends. Germline loops: CDR1 SGHKS, CDR2 YYEKEE (reference sequence). The CDR3 consists of 14 residues. This receptor was obtained from a man older than 75 with urothelial cancer. The sequenced sample was PBMCs, obtained around atezolizumab (anti-PD-L1) treatment. This chain joins TRBV5-5 and TRBJ1-2; D not certain. The CDR3 nucleotides read TGTGCCAGCAGCTTGGACACGTTTAACTATGGCTACACCTTC. It encodes CASSLDTFNYGYTF.